This T cell receptor beta chain was sequenced during a study of naive and memory T cell subsets. The beta constant-region primer was an equimolar mix of two oligonucleotides covering TRBC1 and TRBC2. Ligated cDNA was amplified by four rounds of PCR with nested alpha and beta constant-region primers and SP2. MiXCR, run by TCRdb on the UMI-ligation and nested PCR reads, gives a single entry per CDR3 protein. The sample has 30,000 to 40,000 distinct CDR3 sequences; less than 20% are singletons. The CDR3 is 15 amino acids. The germline V gene encodes CDR1 DFQATT and CDR2 SNEGSKA (reference sequence). V shed 6 bases, J shed 9 bases, and the junction held 17 bases outside the gene matches. After the first PCR, alpha and beta chain libraries were processed separately.

The TCR was taken from a human donor in good health. The sequenced material came from effector memory CD4+ T cells from blood. Regarding subset: effector memory, CD45RA- CD27-. V and J are TRBV20-1 and TRBJ2-1, with 7 bases aligning to TRBD2. The CDR3 DNA reads TGCAGTGCAGCAACCGGGACTACACCTGGGGTTGAGCAGTTCTTC. Its protein product is CSAATGTTPGVEQFF.